One and the same sample provided the 14 T cell receptor beta chains below, sequenced in a study of blood T cell repertoires in COVID-19. Clones were sequenced by immunoSEQ multiplex PCR, and TCRdb holds only the in-frame ones, with some missing. The sample carries under 200,000 clones, more than 85% recorded once. Input material: peripheral blood. The receptors were gathered from a man aged 55 to 70 with COVID-19, enrolled during active disease.

The rearrangement links TRBV28 to TRBJ1-5, with D perhaps TRBD1 (5 bases). This CDR3 comprises 15 residues. Trimming removed 5 bases from V and 4 bases from J, with 15 bases in between. Germline-derived CDR1 and CDR2 are MDHEN and SYDVKM. CDR3 in DNA: TGTGCCAGCAGTCTTGACCTGGGGGGGAATCAGCCCCAGCATTTT. Translated: CASSLDLGGNQPQHF.

V and J are TRBV9 and TRBJ1-4; D is perhaps TRBD1 (6 bases). The germline V and J ends were trimmed by 1 base and 7 bases, with 14 bases remaining between them. The germline gives CDR1 SGDLS, CDR2 YYNGEE. The CDR3 runs 15 residues. The CDR3: CASSVSQGYGEKLFF. In DNA, the CDR3 is TGTGCCAGCAGCGTAAGTCAGGGGTATGGTGAAAAACTGTTTTTT.

V gene TRBV6-1 combines with J gene TRBJ2-7, with unresolved D. There are 14 residues in the CDR3. The germline gives CDR1 MNHNS, CDR2 SASEGT. V shed 1 base and J shed 1 base, with 8 bases lying between them. CDR3 in amino acids: CASSEVGTSYEQYF. The DNA for the CDR3 is TGTGCCAGCAGTGAAGTCGGTACGTCCTACGAGCAGTACTTC.

The V gene is TRBV7-9, the J gene TRBJ2-7; D is unresolved. The germline V gene has CDR1 SEHNR and CDR2 FQNEAQ (reference sequence). The CDR3 is made up of 12 amino acids. Trimming removed 0 bases at V and 5 bases at J, with 5 bases between. CDR3 nucleotide sequence: TGTGCCAGCAGCTTAGCTACGGACGAGCAGTACTTC. This gives the protein CASSLATDEQYF.

The gene calls are TRBV5-1 and TRBJ2-6; 9 bases fit TRBD2. This CDR3 has 19 residues. V dropped 4 bases and J dropped 0; count of bases not matched to a gene: 11. Germline CDR1 is SGHRS and CDR2 is YFSETQ. CDR3 sequence reads: CASSPLALAGFSGANVLTF. The CDR3 region has the DNA TGCGCCAGCAGCCCTCTTGCCCTAGCGGGATTCTCTGGGGCCAACGTCCTGACTTTC.

This chain uses TRBV5-1 with TRBJ2-2, with a weak D call TRBD2 (5 bases). Germline lookup yields CDR1 SGHRS and CDR2 YFSETQ. CDR3 length equals 15 residues. The ends were cut back, 1 base at V and 5 bases at J, with 12 bases in the middle. Written as DNA, the CDR3 is TGCGCCAGCAGCTTGTCAATGAGGGTTACCGGGGAGCTGTTTTTT. Its protein product is CASSLSMRVTGELFF.

This rearrangement joins TRBV6-5 to TRBJ1-1; D gene unclear. The V and J ends lost 5 bases and 0 bases respectively, with 13 bases between them. This CDR3 has 15 residues. Germline assignment: CDR1 MNHEY and CDR2 SVGAGI. DNA for the CDR3: TGTGCCAGCAGTCAAACGTGGGCCCTGAACACTGAAGCTTTCTTT. Protein: CASSQTWALNTEAFF.

The chain employs TRBV3-1 (or the pseudogene TRBV3-2) and TRBJ2-2; no definite D call. V lost 1 base and J 10 bases, leaving 10 bases between the germline ends. This CDR3 has 13 amino acids. Germline V gene sequence: CDR1 LGHDT, CDR2 YNNKEL (reference sequence). CDR3 loop: CASSQVSIEELFF. The CDR3 nucleotides are TGTGCCAGCAGCCAAGTCTCTATCGAGGAGCTGTTTTTT.

The chain is built from TRBV7-8 and TRBJ1-2, with D possibly being TRBD1 (5 bases). Trimming stripped 5 bases from V and 4 bases from J, with 17 bases between. Germline V lookup: CDR1 SGHVS, CDR2 FQNEAQ. CDR3 length: 15 amino acids. This CDR3 is CASSTSTVSSYGYTF. The CDR3 coding sequence is TGTGCCAGCAGCACTTCGACAGTCTCCTCCTATGGCTACACCTTC.

This rearrangement joins TRBV18 to TRBJ2-3; 10 bases are a match to TRBD2. The junction had 14 bases not matched to a gene; V was cut back by 2 bases and J by 6 bases. The CDR3 is made up of 18 amino acids. The V gene's germline CDR1 is KGHSH and CDR2 LQKENI. CDR3: CASSPWTLAGEGWDTQYF. CDR3 nucleotides: TGTGCCAGCTCACCATGGACGCTAGCGGGAGAGGGATGGGATACGCAGTATTTT.

The chain employs TRBV19 and TRBJ2-6; D is uncertain. Germline CDR1 LNHDA, CDR2 SQIVND (reference sequence). This CDR3 contains 15 residues. The V end lost 2 bases, the J end lost 0 bases, and 5 bases lay between the germline ends. The CDR3 bases are TGTGCCAGTAGTATACCCGGCTCTGGGGCCAACGTCCTGACTTTC. Protein product: CASSIPGSGANVLTF.

The CDR3 region is CASRGTGGVIGANVLTF. CDR3 bases: TGCGCCAGCAGGGGGACAGGGGGCGTTATTGGGGCCAACGTCCTGACTTTC. This rearrangement joins TRBV10-1 to TRBJ2-6; 12 nucleotides agree with TRBD1. This CDR3 spans 17 amino acids. The trim removed 6 bases at V and 3 bases at J, leaving 6 bases unmatched. CDR1 is WNHNN and CDR2 is SYGVQD in the germline V gene (reference sequence).

The chain combines TRBV19 with TRBJ2-7; TRBD2 is a possible D gene (6 bases). The CDR3 totals 13 residues. Germline CDR1 is LNHDA and CDR2 is SQIVND (reference sequence). V was clipped by 5 bases and J by 2 bases, with 10 bases between them. For the CDR3, the DNA is TGTGCCAGTAGTGTCGGGACTGCCTACGAGCAGTACTTC. It translates to CASSVGTAYEQYF.

The CDR3 protein is CASSDHGLAGLTGTQYF. CDR3 in DNA: TGTGCCAGCAGCGATCATGGACTAGCGGGGCTTACGGGGACCCAGTACTTC. The gene calls are TRBV7-2 and TRBJ2-5, with 12 bases identical to TRBD2. The V gene's germline CDR1 is SGHTA and CDR2 FQGNSA. This CDR3 has 17 amino acids. The J segment lost 7 bases and the V segment lost 5 bases, leaving 14 bases of the junction unmatched.